These 26 T cell receptor beta chains were sequenced from one sample in a study of shared clonotypes between healthy human individuals. The assay was immunoSEQ multiplex PCR, and TCRdb's table has in-frame clones only and misses some. The sample contains over a million clones, 78% of which appear only once. Input material: memory CD4+ T cells from PBMCs. Subset in this sample: CD45RA-negative fraction. The receptors were gathered from a man between 18 and 29 years old in good health. Some clones in this sample may be carry-over from other donors' samples.

To note about this clone: The likely explanation is a read error, given a far larger clone one base away. The V call is TRBV7-2, the J call TRBJ2-2, with D possibly TRBD2 on 5 matching bases. CDR3 length: 13 amino acids. Looked up from germline, CDR1 is SGHTA and CDR2 is FQGNSA. The CDR3 spells CASSLEAAGKLFF. The CDR3 DNA is TGTGCCAGCAGCTTAGAGGCAGCCGGGAAGCTGTTTTTT.

This clone was observed a handful of times. This chain uses TRBV7-9 with TRBJ1-1, with D possibly matching TRBD1 (5 bases). This CDR3 spans 14 amino acids. CDR1 is SEHNR, CDR2 FQNEAQ, per germline (reference sequence). Between the trimmed V and J ends, which lost 5 bases and 3 bases, there was a span of 13 bases. CDR3 in amino acids: CASSPWTRDTEAFF. The CDR3 nucleotides are TGTGCCAGCAGCCCTTGGACACGAGACACTGAAGCTTTCTTT. The entire variable domain, with the rest obtained from reference TRBV7-9 and TRBJ1-1, is as follows: DTGVSQNPRHKITKRGQNVTFRCDPISEHNRLYWYRQTLGQGPEFLTYFQNEAQLEKSRLLSDRFSAERPKGSFSTLEIQRTEQGDSAMYLCASSPWTRDTEAFFGQGTRLTVV.

The chain combines TRBV30 with TRBJ2-2; perhaps TRBD2 as D (7 bases). The germline V gene encodes CDR1 GTSNPN and CDR2 SVGIG (reference sequence). There are 17 residues in the CDR3. CDR3 sequence reads: CAAQKRGGGVGTGELFF. The CDR3 region has the DNA TGTGCGGCCCAAAAGCGAGGGGGAGGGGTCGGCACCGGGGAGCTGTTTTTT.

V gene TRBV7-6 combines with J gene TRBJ2-5; TRBD2 might be the D (5 bases). This CDR3 is built from 12 residues. Germline CDR1 is SGHVS and CDR2 is FNYEAQ. V dropped 11 bases and J dropped 5 bases, with 15 bases sitting between them. The CDR3 protein is CAAGVMGETQYF. The CDR3 nucleotides are TGTGCCGCCGGGGTAATGGGGGAGACCCAGTACTTC.

The gene calls are TRBV5-1 and TRBJ2-2, with D perhaps TRBD1 (7 bases). Germline lookup yields CDR1 SGHRS and CDR2 YFSETQ. The CDR3 extends over 14 amino acids. V was shortened by 3 bases and J by 5 bases, with 11 bases between the two germline ends. This chain's CDR3 is CASSSQGGTGELFF. CDR3 DNA sequence: TGCGCCAGCAGCTCTCAGGGGGGAACCGGGGAGCTGTTTTTT.

The chain links TRBV10-3 to TRBJ1-2; TRBD1 aligns across 8 bases. The CDR3 consists of 15 residues. The germline V gene encodes CDR1 ENHRY and CDR2 SYGVKD. V was clipped by 7 bases and J by 0 bases; unmatched bases: 7. The CDR3 region has the DNA TGTGCCATCACTCGGCAGGGGGCAGCTAACTATGGCTACACCTTC. This gives the protein CAITRQGAANYGYTF.

V usage is TRBV15 and J usage is TRBJ2-7; D not resolved. Germline-derived CDR1 and CDR2 are LNHNV and YYDKDF (reference sequence). V dropped 0 bases and J dropped 7 bases, with 16 bases sitting between them. CDR3 length: 15 residues. CDR3: CATSRDRTASLEQYF. The DNA of the CDR3 is TGTGCCACCAGCAGAGATAGGACGGCCTCCTTGGAGCAGTACTTC.

As to this clone: The sample contains more than one DNA sequence encoding this CDR3. The chain combines TRBV2 with TRBJ1-1; D gene uncertain. The germline CDR1 and CDR2 sequences are SNHLY and FYNNEI. Between the trimmed V and J ends, which lost 7 bases and 0 bases, there was a span of 3 bases. The CDR3 runs 11 residues. CDR3 sequence reads: CASKLNTEAFF. The CDR3 nucleotides are TGTGCCAGCAAGCTGAACACTGAAGCTTTCTTT.

The V gene is TRBV9, the J gene TRBJ2-2; D unresolved. Germline CDR1 SGDLS, CDR2 YYNGEE. V dropped 0 bases and J dropped 4 bases, with 10 bases sitting between them. The CDR3 extends over 15 amino acids. The CDR3 region is CASSVASLLTGELFF. DNA of the CDR3: TGTGCCAGCAGCGTAGCATCGTTACTCACCGGGGAGCTGTTTTTT.

This clone appeared a few times. Different DNA sequences within this sample yield the same CDR3. V gene TRBV18 combines with J gene TRBJ1-1; D is perhaps TRBD1 (5 bases). V was pared by 2 bases and J by 1 base, with 5 bases between. The CDR3 consists of 13 residues. The germline V gene encodes CDR1 KGHSH and CDR2 LQKENI. The DNA for the CDR3 is TGTGCCAGCTCACCAGGACAGAACACTGAAGCTTTCTTT. Translating gives CASSPGQNTEAFF.

This rearrangement joins TRBV18 to TRBJ2-7; the D gene is possibly TRBD2 (6 bases). The V gene lost 6 bases and the J gene lost 5 bases, with 17 bases spanning the gap. The CDR3 runs to 14 residues. The germline CDR1 and CDR2 sequences are KGHSH and LQKENI. The CDR3 loop is CASSPPGDRNEQYF. In DNA, the CDR3 is TGTGCCAGCTCGCCCCCGGGAGACCGGAACGAGCAGTACTTC.

The genes are TRBV6-1 and TRBJ1-2; D possibly corresponds to TRBD1 (5 bases). This CDR3 comprises 14 residues. Trimming took 2 bases from V and 1 from J, leaving 8 bases between them. The germline V gene has CDR1 MNHNS and CDR2 SASEGT. This CDR3 is CASSENGGNYGYTF. Written as DNA, the CDR3 is TGTGCCAGCAGTGAAAACGGGGGTAACTATGGCTACACCTTC.

Regarding this clone: The same CDR3 is also encoded by other DNA sequences in this sample. This rearrangement joins TRBV7-8 to TRBJ1-1; TRBD1 is a possible D gene (5 bases). Per the germline V gene, CDR1 is SGHVS and CDR2 is FQNEAQ. This CDR3 region has 14 residues. The ends were cut back, 1 base at V and 2 bases at J, with 8 bases in the middle. CDR3 DNA sequence: TGTGCCAGCAGCTTAGTAACAGGCAACACTGAAGCTTTCTTT. Translated: CASSLVTGNTEAFF.

The chain couples TRBV6-5 to TRBJ2-7, with a weak D call TRBD2 (5 bases). Trimming cost V 7 bases and J 0 bases, with 13 bases left between them. Per germline, CDR1 MNHEY and CDR2 SVGAGI. CDR3 size: 14 residues. The CDR3 nucleotides are TGTGCCAGCACCGCGGCAGGAGGCTCCTACGAGCAGTACTTC. Its translation is CASTAAGGSYEQYF.

The chain recombines TRBV30 with TRBJ1-1; possibly TRBD1 for D (5 bases). The CDR3 totals 13 residues. V was clipped by 1 base and J by 3 bases, with 9 bases between them. Germline CDR1 and CDR2: GTSNPN and SVGIG (reference sequence). The CDR3 is CAWSGRGDTEAFF. CDR3 nucleotide sequence: TGTGCCTGGAGTGGAAGGGGCGACACTGAAGCTTTCTTT.

As to this clone: Other nucleotide sequences in the sample specify the same CDR3. The chain couples TRBV5-1 to TRBJ2-1, with TRBD2 matching over 13 bases. Looked up from germline, CDR1 is SGHRS and CDR2 is YFSETQ. The CDR3 length is 15 residues. The junction had 1 base not matched to a gene; V was cut back by 1 base and J by 6 bases. The CDR3 loop is CASSLRLAGGNEQFF. The CDR3 DNA is TGCGCCAGCAGCTTGAGACTAGCGGGAGGCAATGAGCAGTTCTTC.

This sequence joins TRBV5-1 and TRBJ2-2; 8 bases map to TRBD1. With V trimmed by 3 bases and J by 6 bases, 10 bases remained unmatched. CDR1 SGHRS and CDR2 YFSETQ come from the germline V gene. The CDR3 runs to 16 residues. CDR3 coding DNA: TGCGCCAGCAGCTGGGCCGGACAGGGTTCCGCCGGGGAGCTGTTTTTT. Its translation is CASSWAGQGSAGELFF.

This clone occurred once. The chain uses TRBV10-3 and TRBJ2-3, with D tentatively TRBD1 or TRBD2 (7 bases each). Germline V gives CDR1 ENHRY, CDR2 SYGVKD. The CDR3 runs 16 residues. Trimming removed 6 bases at V and 2 bases at J, with 18 bases between. The CDR3: CAISGEGAGVTDTQYF. DNA for the CDR3: TGTGCCATCAGCGGCGAGGGGGCGGGGGTCACAGATACGCAGTATTTT.

The chain uses TRBV28 and TRBJ1-4; TRBD1 might be the D (5 bases). Germline assignment: CDR1 MDHEN and CDR2 SYDVKM. The CDR3 sequence is 14 residues long. The V end was cut by 6 bases, the J end by 4 bases, with 12 bases between. The CDR3 loop reads CASRGRGGNEKLFF. CDR3 coding DNA: TGTGCCAGCAGGGGCCGGGGGGGTAATGAAAAACTGTTTTTT.

In its sample, this clone was seen a few times. The chain links TRBV30 to TRBJ1-4, with 7 nucleotides matching TRBD1. This CDR3 is built from 14 residues. With V trimmed by 4 bases and J by 4 bases, 6 bases remained unmatched. The germline V gene encodes CDR1 GTSNPN and CDR2 SVGIG (reference sequence). The CDR3 sequence: CAWNLGTVNEKLFF. CDR3 nucleotide sequence: TGTGCCTGGAACCTCGGGACAGTTAATGAAAAACTGTTTTTT.

This chain links TRBV28 with TRBJ2-7; a possible D gene is TRBD2 (8 bases). V was cut by 7 bases and J by 4 bases, with 23 bases left in between. Germline V gene lookup returns CDR1 MDHEN and CDR2 SYDVKM. The CDR3 loop spans 16 amino acids. CDR3 in amino acids: CASIPRIGGGRYEQYF. The CDR3 coding sequence is TGTGCCAGCATCCCTAGAATAGGGGGCGGGAGGTACGAGCAGTACTTC.

There are a few counts of this clone. The chain joins TRBV10-3 to TRBJ1-1, with D tentatively TRBD1 (5 bases). Looked up from germline, CDR1 is ENHRY and CDR2 is SYGVKD. V lost 4 bases and J 3 bases, leaving 9 bases between the germline ends. This CDR3 has 13 residues. DNA of the CDR3: TGTGCCATCAGTGGGACAAAAGACACTGAAGCTTTCTTT. Translating it yields CAISGTKDTEAFF.

About this clone itself: This likely came from a read error, as a far larger clone is one base away. Other nucleotide sequences in the sample specify the same CDR3. V is TRBV5-1 and J is TRBJ2-7; 8 positions agree with TRBD2. Germline lookup yields CDR1 SGHRS and CDR2 YFSETQ. This CDR3 is 15 amino acids long. CDR3 protein: CASSTEAGAMNEQYF. Written as DNA, the CDR3 is TGCGCCAGCAGCACGGAAGCGGGAGCGATGAACGAGCAGTACTTT.

This rearrangement joins TRBV30 to TRBJ2-2; 8 nucleotides match TRBD1. CDR1 is GTSNPN, CDR2 SVGIG, per germline (reference sequence). Trimming at V came to 3 bases and at J to 1 base, leaving 4 bases not matched to a gene. The CDR3 is 15 amino acids. The CDR3 nucleotides are TGTGCCTGGAGAGAGACAGGGGTGAACACCGGGGAGCTGTTTTTT. Encoded protein: CAWRETGVNTGELFF.

This rearrangement joins TRBV5-1 to TRBJ2-1; 7 bases line up with TRBD2. The CDR3 is made up of 20 amino acids. J gave up 1 base and V 3 bases, and 19 bases lay outside the gene matches. CDR1 and CDR2 from the germline V gene are SGHRS and YFSETQ. CDR3: CASSSAAGYVQRGSYNEQFF. In DNA form, the CDR3 reads TGCGCCAGCAGCTCCGCGGCAGGGTACGTCCAGCGGGGTTCCTACAATGAGCAGTTCTTC. Together with reference TRBV5-1 and TRBJ2-1, the CDR3 gives the full variable domain: KAGVTQTPRYLIKTRGQQVTLSCSPISGHRSVSWYQQTPGQGLQFLFEYFSETQRNKGNFPGRFSGRQFSNSRSEMNVSTLELGDSALYLCASSSAAGYVQRGSYNEQFFGPGTRLTVL.

As regards this clone: Distinct nucleotide sequences in the sample also encode this CDR3. The genes are TRBV29-1 and TRBJ2-1; D is uncertain. Germline CDR1 SQVTM, CDR2 ANQGSEA. V lost 4 bases to trimming and J lost 0 bases, with 4 bases between them. This CDR3 has 12 amino acids. The CDR3 DNA follows: TGCAGCGTTGTGAGCTCCTACAATGAGCAGTTCTTC. Translation: CSVVSSYNEQFF.